This entry features one TCR beta chain sequence. 13 Jbeta primers and 60 Vbeta primers were used for the PCR. The repertoire was sequenced with immunoSEQ multiplex PCR; TCRdb's copy has only in-frame clones and lacks some. The data show around 140,000 clones, approximately 85% seen once. This sample is drawn from a study of cytomegalovirus exposure and HLA in healthy donors. Trimming took 6 bases from V and 3 from J, leaving 14 bases between them. The length of the CDR3 is 14 residues. CDR1 is MNHEY, CDR2 SVGAGI, per germline. The genes are TRBV6-5 and TRBJ1-1; D not resolved. Sequenced material: PBMCs. This receptor was obtained from a woman aged 45 to 65 in good health and CMV-seropositive. CDR3 protein: CASRPLGVYTEAFF. In DNA form, the CDR3 reads TGTGCCAGCAGACCTCTCGGGGTATACACTGAAGCTTTCTTT.